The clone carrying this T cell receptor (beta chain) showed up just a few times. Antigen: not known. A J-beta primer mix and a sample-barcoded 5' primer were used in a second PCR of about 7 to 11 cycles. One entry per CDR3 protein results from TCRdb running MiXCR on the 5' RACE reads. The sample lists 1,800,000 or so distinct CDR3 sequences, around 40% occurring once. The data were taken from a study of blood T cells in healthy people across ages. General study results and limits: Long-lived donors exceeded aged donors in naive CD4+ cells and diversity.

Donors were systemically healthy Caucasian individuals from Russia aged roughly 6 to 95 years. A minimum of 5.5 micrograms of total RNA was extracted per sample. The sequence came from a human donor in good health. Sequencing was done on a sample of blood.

The CDR3 DNA is TGTGCCAGCATGATCGGGACTAGCGGGGACTCCTACGAGCAGTACTTC. Translation: CASMIGTSGDSYEQYF. V usage is TRBV6-2 or TRBV6-3 and J usage is TRBJ2-7; 13 bases map to TRBD2. There are 16 residues in the CDR3. After removal of 7 bases from V and 0 bases from J, the junction contained 6 bases not matched to a gene. The germline CDR1 and CDR2 sequences are MNHEY and SVGEGT.